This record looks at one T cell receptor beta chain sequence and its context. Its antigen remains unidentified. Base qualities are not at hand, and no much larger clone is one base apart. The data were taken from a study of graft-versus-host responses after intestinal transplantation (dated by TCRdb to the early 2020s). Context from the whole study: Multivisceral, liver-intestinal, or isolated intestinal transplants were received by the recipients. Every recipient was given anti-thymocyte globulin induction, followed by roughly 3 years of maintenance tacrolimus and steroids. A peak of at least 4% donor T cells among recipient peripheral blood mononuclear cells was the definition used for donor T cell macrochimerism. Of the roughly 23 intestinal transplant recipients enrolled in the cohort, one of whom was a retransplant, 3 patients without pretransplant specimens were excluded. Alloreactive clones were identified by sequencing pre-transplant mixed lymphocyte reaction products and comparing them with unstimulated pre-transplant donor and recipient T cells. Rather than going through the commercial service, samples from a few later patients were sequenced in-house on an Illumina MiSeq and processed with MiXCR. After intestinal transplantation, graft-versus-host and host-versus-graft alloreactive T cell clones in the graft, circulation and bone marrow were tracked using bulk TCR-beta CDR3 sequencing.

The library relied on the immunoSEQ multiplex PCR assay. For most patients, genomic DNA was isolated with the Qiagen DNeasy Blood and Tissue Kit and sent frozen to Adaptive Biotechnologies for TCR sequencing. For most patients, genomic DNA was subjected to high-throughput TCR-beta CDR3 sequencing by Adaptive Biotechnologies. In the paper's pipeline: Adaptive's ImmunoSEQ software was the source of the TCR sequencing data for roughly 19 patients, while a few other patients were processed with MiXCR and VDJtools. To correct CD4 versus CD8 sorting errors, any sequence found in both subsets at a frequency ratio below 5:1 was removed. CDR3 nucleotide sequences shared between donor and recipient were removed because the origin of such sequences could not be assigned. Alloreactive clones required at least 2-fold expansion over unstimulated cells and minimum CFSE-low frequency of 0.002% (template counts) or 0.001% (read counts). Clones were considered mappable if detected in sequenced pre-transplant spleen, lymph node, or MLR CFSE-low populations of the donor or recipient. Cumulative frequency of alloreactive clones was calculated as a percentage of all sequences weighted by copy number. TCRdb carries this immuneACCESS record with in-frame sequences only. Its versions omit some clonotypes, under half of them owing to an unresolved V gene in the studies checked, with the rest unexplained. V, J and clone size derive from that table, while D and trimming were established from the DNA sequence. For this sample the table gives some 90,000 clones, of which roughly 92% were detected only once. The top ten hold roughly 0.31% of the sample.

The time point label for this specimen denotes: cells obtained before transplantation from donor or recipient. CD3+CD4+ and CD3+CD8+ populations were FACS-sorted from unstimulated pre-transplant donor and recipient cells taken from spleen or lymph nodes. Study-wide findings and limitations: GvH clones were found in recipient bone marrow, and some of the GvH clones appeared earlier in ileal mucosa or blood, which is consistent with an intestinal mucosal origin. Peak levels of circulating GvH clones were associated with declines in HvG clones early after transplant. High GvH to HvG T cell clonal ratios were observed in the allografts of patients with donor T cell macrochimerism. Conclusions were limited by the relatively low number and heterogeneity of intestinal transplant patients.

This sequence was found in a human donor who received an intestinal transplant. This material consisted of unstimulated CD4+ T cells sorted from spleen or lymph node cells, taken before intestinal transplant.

The nucleotide sequence reads TGTGCCAGCAGCTTAAAAATTAGCGGGAGGGCATACACCGGGGAGCTGTTTTTT. Its protein reads: CASSLKISGRAYTGELFF. This chain joins TRBV7-2 to TRBJ2-2; 11 central bases correspond to TRBD2. Via the germline V gene, CDR1 is SGHTA and CDR2 FQGNSA. The CDR3 holds 18 amino acids from the cysteine to the phenylalanine. The DNA shown is the 54-base CDR3, in frame from base 1. V and J are trimmed by 2 bases and 3 bases, and the gene matches miss 8 bases of the junction.